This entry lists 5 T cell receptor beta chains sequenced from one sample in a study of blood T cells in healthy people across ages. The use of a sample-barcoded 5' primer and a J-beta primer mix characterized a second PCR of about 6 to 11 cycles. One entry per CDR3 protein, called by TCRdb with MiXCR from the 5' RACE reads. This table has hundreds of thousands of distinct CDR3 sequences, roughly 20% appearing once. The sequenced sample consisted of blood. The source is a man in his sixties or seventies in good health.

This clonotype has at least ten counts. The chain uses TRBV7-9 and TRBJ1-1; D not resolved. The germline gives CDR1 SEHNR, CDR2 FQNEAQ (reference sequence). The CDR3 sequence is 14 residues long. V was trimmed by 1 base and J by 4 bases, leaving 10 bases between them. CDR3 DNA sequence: TGTGCCAGCAGCTTAGGGAGGGAAAGCACTGAAGCTTTCTTT. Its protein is CASSLGRESTEAFF. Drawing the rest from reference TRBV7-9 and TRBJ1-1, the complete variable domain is DTGVSQNPRHKITKRGQNVTFRCDPISEHNRLYWYRQTLGQGPEFLTYFQNEAQLEKSRLLSDRFSAERPKGSFSTLEIQRTEQGDSAMYLCASSLGRESTEAFFGQGTRLTVV.

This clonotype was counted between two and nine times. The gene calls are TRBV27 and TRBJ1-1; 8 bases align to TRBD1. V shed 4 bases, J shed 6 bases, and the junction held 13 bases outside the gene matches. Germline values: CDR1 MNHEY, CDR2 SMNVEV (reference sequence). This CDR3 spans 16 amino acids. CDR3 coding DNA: TGTGCCAGCAGTTGGTTGGGTACAGGGGGAGTCTCTGAAGCTTTCTTT. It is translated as CASSWLGTGGVSEAFF.

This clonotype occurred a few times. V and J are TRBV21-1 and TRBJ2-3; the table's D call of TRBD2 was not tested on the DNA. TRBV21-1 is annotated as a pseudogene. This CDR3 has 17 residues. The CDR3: CASSCPGISGWGDTQYF. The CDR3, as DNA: TGTGCCAGCAGTTGTCCCGGGATTAGCGGGTGGGGAGATACGCAGTATTTT.

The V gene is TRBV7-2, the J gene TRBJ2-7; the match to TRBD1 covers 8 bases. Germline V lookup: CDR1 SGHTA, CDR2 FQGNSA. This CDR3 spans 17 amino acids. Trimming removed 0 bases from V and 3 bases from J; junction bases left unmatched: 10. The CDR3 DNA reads TGTGCCAGCAGCTTAGCTCCCCCGGGACAGGAGGGCTACGAGCAGTACTTC. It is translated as CASSLAPPGQEGYEQYF.

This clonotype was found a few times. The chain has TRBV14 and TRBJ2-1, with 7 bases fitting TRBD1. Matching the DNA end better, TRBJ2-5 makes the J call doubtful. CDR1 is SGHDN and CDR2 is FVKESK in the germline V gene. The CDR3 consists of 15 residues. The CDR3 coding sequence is TGTGCCAGCAGCCCCAGAACAGGGGCCAGGGAGACCCAGTACTTC. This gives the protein CASSPRTGARETQYF.